The 32 T cell receptor beta chains listed next were all sequenced from one sample in a study of post-analysis software for immune sequencing data. For these receptors, no antigen is known. Findings and caveats of the study: Patients showed TRBV5-6, TRBV5-1 and TRBV20-1 among roughly five TRBV segments more frequent than in controls.

TCR beta cDNA libraries included unique molecular identifiers. TCRdb processed the PCR reads anew with MiXCR; each CDR3 protein has one entry. The sample includes approximately 440,000 distinct CDR3 sequences, roughly 46% of them seen just once. The specimen sequenced was blood. These receptors were collected from a girl aged 10-17 years with multiple sclerosis.

This clonotype was observed a few times. The V and J genes are TRBV11-2 and TRBJ2-7; D is ambiguous. This CDR3 is built from 14 residues. V was pared by 5 bases and J by 0 bases, with 11 bases between. Germline assignment: CDR1 SGHAT and CDR2 FQNNGV. The CDR3 bases are TGTGCCAGCAGCCCCTTTTGGAGCTCCTACGAGCAGTACTTC. Its protein product is CASSPFWSSYEQYF. Together with reference TRBV11-2 and TRBJ2-7, the CDR3 gives the full variable domain: EAGVAQSPRYKIIEKRQSVAFWCNPISGHATLYWYQQILGQGPKLLIQFQNNGVVDDSQLPKDRFSAERLKGVDSTLKIQPAKLEDSAVYLCASSPFWSSYEQYFGPGTRLTVT.

The chain carries TRBV27 and TRBJ1-4; 9 positions agree with TRBD1. The CDR3 runs to 14 residues. Germline CDR1 is MNHEY and CDR2 is SMNVEV (reference sequence). The V segment lost 6 bases and the J segment 4 bases; nucleotides outside the gene matches: 3. CDR3 protein: CASRYRGLNEKLFF. CDR3 bases: TGTGCCAGCAGGTACAGGGGGCTTAATGAAAAACTGTTTTTT.

This clonotype was detected only a few times. The J gene is TRBJ2-1, the V gene TRBV12-3 or TRBV12-4, with TRBD2 matching over 10 bases. This CDR3 is built from 17 residues. J gave up 8 bases and V 6 bases, and 16 bases lay outside the gene matches. The CDR3 spells CASSQGTSASLHHEQFF. In nucleotides, the CDR3 is TGTGCCAGCAGCCAAGGGACTAGCGCGTCCCTTCACCATGAGCAGTTCTTC.

This clonotype was seen a handful of times. The chain links TRBV6-5 to TRBJ1-2; D perhaps matches TRBD1 (6 bases). CDR1 and CDR2 from the germline V gene are MNHEY and SVGAGI. CDR3 length: 14 residues. Trimming took 5 bases from V and 5 from J, leaving 15 bases between them. The CDR3 here is CASSIGGRVYGYTF. The CDR3 nucleotides are TGTGCCAGCAGTATAGGGGGTAGGGTTTATGGCTACACCTTC.

This clonotype was seen a handful of times. This chain joins TRBV27 and TRBJ2-2; no definite D call. The V gene lost 7 bases and the J gene lost 6 bases, with 12 bases spanning the gap. CDR1 is MNHEY and CDR2 is SMNVEV in the germline V gene (reference sequence). CDR3 length: 13 residues. The CDR3 DNA follows: TGTGCCAGCACGTCGTTTGGGGCCGGGGAGCTGTTTTTT. Translation gives CASTSFGAGELFF.

This clonotype was observed a few times. The chain couples TRBV29-1 to TRBJ2-5, with a weak D call TRBD1 (5 bases). The CDR3 totals 12 residues. Germline CDR1 reads SQVTM; CDR2 reads ANQGSEA. Here the CDR3 reads CTHPPGCETQYF. The CDR3 nucleotides read TGCACCCACCCACCAGGGTGCGAGACCCAGTACTTC. The entire variable domain, with the rest obtained from reference TRBV29-1 and TRBJ2-5, is as follows: SAVISQKPSRDICQRGTSLTIQCQVDSQVTMMFWYRQQPGQSLTLIATANQGSEATYESGFVIDKFPISRPNLTFSTLTVSNMSPEDSSIYLCTHPPGCETQYFGPGTRLLVL.

The chain has TRBV15 and TRBJ2-7; D call uncertain. Germline V CDR1 and CDR2: LNHNV, YYDKDF (reference sequence). This CDR3 contains 15 residues. V lost 4 bases to trimming and J lost 0 bases, with 13 bases between them. The CDR3 DNA follows: TGTGCCACCAGCACCCCTCAGAACCTCTCCTACGAGCAGTACTTC. Translation gives CATSTPQNLSYEQYF. The entire variable domain, with the rest obtained from reference TRBV15 and TRBJ2-7, is as follows: DAMVIQNPRYQVTQFGKPVTLSCSQTLNHNVMYWYQQKSSQAPKLLFHYYDKDFNNEADTPDNFQSRRPNTSFCFLDIRSPGLGDTAMYLCATSTPQNLSYEQYFGPGTRLTVT.

V usage is TRBV6-5 and J usage is TRBJ2-7, with 7 bases aligning to TRBD2. With 8 bases clipped from V and 2 bases from J, the junction kept 6 bases outside the gene matches. Germline CDR1 and CDR2: MNHEY and SVGAGI. This CDR3 contains 13 residues. In nucleotides, the CDR3 is TGTGCCAGCCAGGGAGGGCCCACCTACGAGCAGTACTTC. Its translation is CASQGGPTYEQYF.

The J gene is TRBJ2-3, the V gene TRBV10-2, with no clear D. V lost 7 bases to trimming and J lost 2 bases, with 10 bases between them. Germline V gene lookup returns CDR1 WSHSY and CDR2 SAAADI. The CDR3 totals 13 residues. CDR3 sequence (DNA): TGCGCCAGCATTCTAGGAAACACAGATACGCAGTATTTT. Translated: CASILGNTDTQYF.

This clonotype was found a few times. This chain uses TRBV12-3 or TRBV12-4 with TRBJ2-7, with D possibly being TRBD2 (6 bases). The CDR3 loop spans 17 amino acids. Trimming left V 0 bases short and J 3 bases short, with 18 bases between. The CDR3 here is CASSLAFGGTYFYEQYF. The CDR3 DNA reads TGTGCCAGCAGTTTAGCCTTCGGAGGGACTTATTTCTACGAGCAGTACTTC.

The chain links TRBV20-1 to TRBJ2-7; 9 nucleotides match TRBD2. The CDR3 sequence is 16 residues long. V shed 3 bases, J shed 6 bases, and the junction held 15 bases outside the gene matches. CDR1 is DFQATT and CDR2 is SNEGSKA in the germline V gene (reference sequence). CDR3 loop: CSASSPPASGNSEQYF. The CDR3 nucleotides read TGCAGTGCTAGTAGTCCCCCCGCTAGCGGGAACTCCGAGCAGTACTTC.

A few counts support this clonotype. The genes are TRBV9 and TRBJ2-7; 8 bases fit TRBD2. This CDR3 has 14 amino acids. V lost 5 bases and J lost 6; bases outside the gene matches: 10. Germline loops: CDR1 SGDLS, CDR2 YYNGEE. The CDR3 sequence is CASSASGSESEQYF. The CDR3 nucleotides are TGTGCCAGCAGTGCGAGCGGGAGTGAAAGCGAGCAGTACTTC.

In its sample, this clonotype was seen once. The junction differs from germline at one of its ends, possibly a read error. This chain links TRBV27 with TRBJ2-5, with D unclear. From germline, CDR1 is MNHEY and CDR2 SMNVEV (reference sequence). This CDR3 is built from 14 residues. The CDR3 DNA reads as TGTACCAGCAGACCCCGGCCGTACCAAGAGACCCAGTACTTC. Protein: CTSRPRPYQETQYF.

The V and J genes are TRBV5-8 and TRBJ2-1; 7 bases match TRBD2. CDR1 is SGHTS, CDR2 YDEGEE, per germline. The J segment lost 7 bases and the V segment lost 2 bases, leaving 6 bases of the junction unmatched. The CDR3 runs to 14 residues. Here the CDR3 reads CASSLRRERNEQFF. The DNA of the CDR3 is TGTGCCAGCAGCTTAAGGCGGGAGCGGAATGAGCAGTTCTTC.

V and J are TRBV29-1 and TRBJ2-5; 11 positions agree with TRBD2. V was clipped by 5 bases and J by 11 bases; unmatched bases: 16. Per the germline V gene, CDR1 is SQVTM and CDR2 is ANQGSEA. This CDR3 contains 15 residues. CDR3 region: CSVHLTSGSGYEQYF. CDR3 sequence (DNA): TGCAGCGTTCACTTAACTAGCGGGAGCGGGTATGAGCAGTACTTC.

The V call is TRBV7-2, the J call TRBJ2-2; possibly TRBD1 for D (5 bases). Germline CDR1 is SGHTA and CDR2 is FQGNSA. V was shortened by 7 bases and J by 1 base, with 13 bases between the two germline ends. The CDR3 spans 15 residues. CDR3 in amino acids: CASNRTGQNTGELFF. CDR3 DNA: TGTGCCAGCAACAGAACAGGACAGAACACCGGGGAGCTGTTTTTT.

This chain links TRBV20-1 with TRBJ1-4; D might be TRBD1 (5 bases). Germline values: CDR1 DFQATT, CDR2 SNEGSKA (reference sequence). CDR3 length equals 16 residues. V was cut by 0 bases and J by 3 bases, with 14 bases left in between. For the CDR3, the DNA is TGCAGTGCTAGAGATGTTCAGGAAGGGGCTAATGAAAAACTGTTTTTT. It yields the protein CSARDVQEGANEKLFF.

This sequence joins TRBV12-3 or TRBV12-4 and TRBJ2-5; D is ambiguous. There are 13 residues in the CDR3. Deletions cut 3 bases from V and 5 bases from J, with 10 bases between. The CDR3 region has the DNA TGTGCCAGCAGTTTCGCTGGGTGGGAGACCCAGTACTTC. The encoded protein is CASSFAGWETQYF.

This clonotype was seen a handful of times. This chain links TRBV20-1 with TRBJ2-7, with D unclear. The germline V gene encodes CDR1 DFQATT and CDR2 SNEGSKA (reference sequence). CDR3 size: 12 residues. V was cut by 3 bases and J by 3 bases, with 9 bases left in between. This CDR3 reads CSASINNYEQYF. The DNA of the CDR3 is TGCAGTGCTAGTATTAACAACTACGAGCAGTACTTC.

This clonotype was recorded once. The rearrangement joins TRBV6-5 to TRBJ2-5; maybe TRBD1 (6 bases). This CDR3 has 15 residues. Germline-derived CDR1 and CDR2 are MNHEY and SVGAGI. V lost 0 bases and J 2 bases, leaving 10 bases between the germline ends. For the CDR3, the DNA is TGTGCCAGCAGTTACTCTCACCAGGGGCAAGAGACCCAGTACTTC. Protein product: CASSYSHQGQETQYF.

The chain combines TRBV29-1 with TRBJ2-7, with 13 bases fitting TRBD2. The trim removed 6 bases at V and 4 bases at J, leaving 9 bases unmatched. The CDR3 loop spans 15 amino acids. Germline V gives CDR1 SQVTM, CDR2 ANQGSEA. The CDR3 DNA is TGCAGCGTCCTTGGACTAGCGGGAGCAGGGTACGAGCAGTACTTC. Translated, it gives CSVLGLAGAGYEQYF.

Details on this clonotype: The junction and the germline gene differ at one end; a read error may be behind it. V is TRBV20-1 and J is TRBJ1-2, with D tentatively TRBD1 (6 bases). Germline V lookup: CDR1 DFQATT, CDR2 SNEGSKA (reference sequence). The CDR3 length is 16 residues. In nucleotides, the CDR3 is TGCAGTGCTAGAGATCTGGCAGGGGTTGCTAACTATAGCTACACCTTC. Translated, it gives CSARDLAGVANYSYTF.

J is TRBJ2-7 and V is TRBV6-2 or TRBV6-3, with D possibly matching TRBD2 (5 bases). Trimming cost V 0 bases and J 4 bases, with 10 bases left between them. Germline CDR1 MNHEY, CDR2 SVGEGT. The CDR3 sequence is 14 residues long. The CDR3 DNA follows: TGTGCCAGCAGTTACTCGGGAGAGACATACGAGCAGTACTTC. Its translation: CASSYSGETYEQYF.

The V call is TRBV27, the J call TRBJ1-5; 12 nucleotides line up with TRBD1. The CDR3 totals 15 residues. V lost 6 bases, J lost 6 bases, and 6 bases stayed unmatched. Germline V gives CDR1 MNHEY, CDR2 SMNVEV (reference sequence). The CDR3 DNA follows: TGTGCCAGCAGCAAGGGACAGGGGGCCAGTCAGCCCCAGCATTTT. Translating it yields CASSKGQGASQPQHF.

The table lists this clonotype with a few counts. This chain uses TRBV5-1 with TRBJ2-7; D is uncertain. The CDR3 consists of 12 residues. Trimming cost V 0 bases and J 5 bases, with 6 bases left between them. Germline assignment: CDR1 SGHRS and CDR2 YFSETQ. The CDR3 DNA follows: TGCGCCAGCAGCTTGGAAAAGGACGAGCAGTACTTC. Its translation: CASSLEKDEQYF.

This clonotype was seen a few times. At one of its ends the junction is not consistent with the germline gene, which may arise from a read error. DNA for the CDR3: TGTGCCAGCAGTCTAGCGGGTTTGGGCAATGAGCAGTTCTTC. Amino acid sequence: CASSLAGLGNEQFF. V is TRBV12-3 or TRBV12-4 and J is TRBJ2-1, with 8 bases lining up with TRBD2. There are 14 residues in the CDR3.

The sample holds a few counts of this clonotype. V usage is TRBV20-1 and J usage is TRBJ2-7, with D perhaps TRBD2 (6 bases). CDR1 is DFQATT, CDR2 SNEGSKA, per germline (reference sequence). There are 14 residues in the CDR3. Trimming stripped 2 bases from V and 1 base from J, with 12 bases between. This CDR3 reads CSARKAGPSYEQYF. CDR3 nucleotide sequence: TGCAGTGCTAGAAAAGCGGGTCCTTCCTACGAGCAGTACTTC.

The chain carries TRBV15 and TRBJ1-2, with D uncertain. V lost 3 bases and J lost 2, with 13 bases in between. Germline V gene sequence: CDR1 LNHNV, CDR2 YYDKDF (reference sequence). This CDR3 spans 15 amino acids. This CDR3 reads CATSREYIENYGYTF. In nucleotides, the CDR3 is TGTGCCACCAGCAGGGAATACATTGAGAACTATGGCTACACCTTC.

This clonotype turned up a few times. The V call is TRBV15, the J call TRBJ2-5; possibly TRBD2 for D (6 bases). The J call is in doubt because the DNA end fits TRBJ2-7 better. Per germline, CDR1 LNHNV and CDR2 YYDKDF (reference sequence). This CDR3 is 14 amino acids long. CDR3 DNA sequence: TGTGCCACCAGCAGCTTAAGACGGGGGTACGAGCAGTACTTC. Translation: CATSSLRRGYEQYF.

About this clonotype itself: The junction and the germline gene differ at one end; a read error may be behind it. This rearrangement joins TRBV20-1 to TRBJ1-6; possible D gene TRBD1, 6 bases. CDR1 and CDR2 from the germline V gene are DFQATT and SNEGSKA (reference sequence). The CDR3 is 15 amino acids. The chain's CDR3 is CSAREVSQGNSPPHF. The CDR3 nucleotides are TGCAGTGCTAGAGAGGTCTCACAGGGTAATTCACCCCCCCACTTT.

The chain combines TRBV25-1 with TRBJ1-2; D call uncertain. CDR1 and CDR2 (germline): MGHDK, SYGVNS. Trimming pared 4 bases from V and 5 bases from J, leaving 5 bases between. This CDR3 has 11 residues. Written as DNA, the CDR3 is TGTGCCAGCAGTGGGACTTATGGCTACACCTTC. Encoded protein: CASSGTYGYTF.

This clonotype was observed a few times. The chain carries TRBV21-1 and TRBJ2-1; whether TRBD1, the table's D call, matches the DNA was not checked. TRBV21-1 is a pseudogene. CDR3 length equals 18 residues. The CDR3 loop is CASSKRPALDREYNEQFF. The CDR3 DNA sequence: TGTGCCAGCAGCAAACGCCCCGCGTTAGACAGGGAGTACAATGAGCAGTTCTTC.